The T cell receptor (beta chain) under discussion was sequenced for a study of T cell responses to AZD1222 COVID-19 vaccine. Study results and caveats: Reports indicate that nearly half of spike-specific TCRs are directed at unmutated variant regions.

For this clone: Antigen specificity is unknown.

Sequenced by immunoSEQ multiplex PCR; TCRdb stores in-frame clones only, minus some. Of about 110,000 clones detected, 80% to 95% appear once; the ten largest clones hold approximately 7.9%. The CDR3 has 16 amino acids. Germline V gene lookup returns CDR1 LGHDT and CDR2 YNNKEL (reference sequence). Trimming took 1 base from V and 1 from J, leaving 14 bases between them. Sequences were derived from peripheral blood, sampled 28 days after the second AZD1222 dose. The gene calls are TRBV3-1 (or the pseudogene TRBV3-2) and TRBJ2-7; D uncertain. This clonotype was obtained from an adult who received the AZD1222 COVID-19 vaccine. The CDR3 here is CASSQAVRKGSYEQYF. The CDR3 DNA reads TGTGCCAGCAGCCAAGCGGTTAGGAAGGGTTCCTACGAGCAGTACTTC.